The T cell receptor (beta chain) described here comes from a study of graft-versus-host responses after intestinal transplantation listed by TCRdb under 2021. About the full investigation: The transplants that recipients got were multivisceral, liver-intestinal, or isolated intestinal. To identify alloreactive clones, pre-transplant mixed lymphocyte reaction products were sequenced and then compared with unstimulated pre-transplant donor and recipient T cells. Samples from three later patients were sequenced in-house on an Illumina MiSeq with MiXCR processing rather than by the commercial service. Every recipient was given anti-thymocyte globulin induction, then maintenance tacrolimus and steroids for 3 to 4 years. A peak of at least 4% donor T cells among recipient peripheral blood mononuclear cells was the definition used for donor T cell macrochimerism. After intestinal transplantation, graft-versus-host and host-versus-graft alloreactive T cell clones were followed in the graft, circulation and bone marrow using bulk TCR-beta CDR3 sequencing. The cohort enrolled some 24 intestinal transplant recipients, one of whom was a retransplant, and 3 patients without pretransplant specimens were excluded.

As concerns this clone: The clone's antigen remains unknown. No clone much larger than this one lies a single base away; base qualities are absent.

What the authors observed across the whole study: GvH clones were found in recipient bone marrow, and some of the GvH clones appeared earlier in ileal mucosa or blood, which is consistent with an intestinal mucosal origin. In the allografts of patients with donor T cell macrochimerism, GvH to HvG T cell clonal ratios were high. Early after transplant, peak levels of circulating GvH clones were found to be associated with declines in HvG clones. The conclusions were limited by the relatively low number and heterogeneity of the intestinal transplant patients.

Library prep was done by the immunoSEQ multiplex PCR assay. In most patients, genomic DNA was isolated using the Qiagen DNeasy Blood and Tissue Kit and sent frozen to Adaptive Biotechnologies for TCR sequencing. Adaptive Biotechnologies carried out high-throughput TCR-beta CDR3 sequencing of genomic DNA for most patients. Concerning the study's data processing: Adaptive's ImmunoSEQ software supplied the TCR sequencing data for around 19 patients, while MiXCR and VDJtools were used to process three other patients. CD4 versus CD8 sorting errors were corrected by removing sequences found in both subsets at a frequency ratio below 5:1. CDR3 nucleotide sequences shared between donor and recipient were removed because their origin could not be assigned. To count as alloreactive, a clone needed at least 2-fold expansion over unstimulated cells and a minimum CFSE-low frequency of 0.002% (template counts) or 0.001% (read counts). Clones were considered mappable if detected in sequenced pre-transplant spleen, lymph node, or MLR CFSE-low populations of the donor or recipient. Cumulative frequency of alloreactive clones was calculated as a percentage of all sequences weighted by copy number. Sourced from immuneACCESS, this table was stored by TCRdb with only in-frame sequences that have V and J called. A share of the clones is absent; for the studies checked, an unresolved V gene accounts for under half, and the remainder has no known explanation. V, J and clone size are those of that table, while D and trimming were read from the DNA. Present in this sample are around 100,000 clones, about 92% of which were seen just once. Roughly 0.24% of the sample rests with the top ten.

Taken from the germline V gene, the CDR1 and CDR2 loops are SGHVS and FQNEAQ. V sheds 5 bases and J sheds 4 bases, leaving 8 bases between their ends. There are 13 amino acids in the CDR3, from cysteine to phenylalanine inclusive. This entry keeps only the CDR3 DNA: 39 bases, framed from base 1. The time point label corresponds to: cells obtained before transplantation from donor or recipient. CD3+CD4+ and CD3+CD8+ populations were FACS-sorted from unstimulated pre-transplant donor and recipient cells taken from spleen or lymph nodes. The rearranged chain carries TRBV7-8 and TRBJ2-2; the D segment cannot be called with confidence. The sequencing here drew on unstimulated CD4+ T cells sorted from spleen or lymph node cells, taken before transplant. The receptor's source is a human donor who was the organ donor for an intestinal transplant. At the DNA level, the sequence is TGTGCCAGCAGCCTAGTATTCACCGGGGAGCTGTTTTTT. This yields the protein CASSLVFTGELFF.